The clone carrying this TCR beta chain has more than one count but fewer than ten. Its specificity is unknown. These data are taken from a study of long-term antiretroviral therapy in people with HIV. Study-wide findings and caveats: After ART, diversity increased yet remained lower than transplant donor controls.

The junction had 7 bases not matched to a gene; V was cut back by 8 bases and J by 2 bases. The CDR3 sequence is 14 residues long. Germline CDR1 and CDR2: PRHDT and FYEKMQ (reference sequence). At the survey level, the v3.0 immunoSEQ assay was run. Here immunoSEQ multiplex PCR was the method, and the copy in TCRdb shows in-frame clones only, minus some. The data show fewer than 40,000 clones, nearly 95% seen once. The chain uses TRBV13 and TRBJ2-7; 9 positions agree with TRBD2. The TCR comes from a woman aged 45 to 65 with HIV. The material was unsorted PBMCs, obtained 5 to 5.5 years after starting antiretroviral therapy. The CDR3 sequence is CASAYGGGAYEQYF. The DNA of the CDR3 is TGTGCCAGCGCTTACGGCGGGGGGGCCTACGAGCAGTACTTC. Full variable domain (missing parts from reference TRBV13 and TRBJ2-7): AAGVIQSPRHLIKEKRETATLKCYPIPRHDTVYWYQQGPGQDPQFLISFYEKMQSDKGSIPDRFSAQQFSDYHSELNMSSLELGDSALYFCASAYGGGAYEQYFGPGTRLTVT.